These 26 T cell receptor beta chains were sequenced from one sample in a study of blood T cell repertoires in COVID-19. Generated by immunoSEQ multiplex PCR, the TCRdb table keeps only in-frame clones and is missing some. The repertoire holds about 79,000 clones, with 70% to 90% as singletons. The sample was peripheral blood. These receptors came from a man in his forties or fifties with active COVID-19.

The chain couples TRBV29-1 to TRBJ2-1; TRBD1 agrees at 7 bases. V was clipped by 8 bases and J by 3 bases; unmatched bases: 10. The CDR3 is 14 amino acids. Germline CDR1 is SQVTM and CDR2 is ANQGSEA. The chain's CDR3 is CSTIQGISYNEQFF. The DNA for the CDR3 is TGCAGCACAATACAGGGGATAAGCTACAATGAGCAGTTCTTC.

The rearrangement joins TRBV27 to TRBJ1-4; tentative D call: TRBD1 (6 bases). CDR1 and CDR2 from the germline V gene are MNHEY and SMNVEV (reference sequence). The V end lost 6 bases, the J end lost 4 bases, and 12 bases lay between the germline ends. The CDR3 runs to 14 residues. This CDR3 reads CASRYGQNNEKLFF. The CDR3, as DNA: TGTGCCAGCAGATATGGACAGAATAATGAAAAACTGTTTTTT. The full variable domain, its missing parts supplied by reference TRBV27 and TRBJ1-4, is EAQVTQNPRYLITVTGKKLTVTCSQNMNHEYMSWYRQDPGLGLRQIYYSMNVEVTDKGDVPEGYKVSRKEKRNFPLILESPSPNQTSLYFCASRYGQNNEKLFFGSGTQLSVL.

CDR3 in DNA: TGCAGTGCTAGTTCGGTGGGGGGAGCTGGAGATACGCAGTATTTT. Its translation is CSASSVGGAGDTQYF. This rearrangement joins TRBV20-1 to TRBJ2-3; weak D call: TRBD2 (6 bases). V dropped 3 bases and J dropped 5 bases, with 18 bases sitting between them. From germline, CDR1 is DFQATT and CDR2 SNEGSKA (reference sequence). This CDR3 spans 15 amino acids.

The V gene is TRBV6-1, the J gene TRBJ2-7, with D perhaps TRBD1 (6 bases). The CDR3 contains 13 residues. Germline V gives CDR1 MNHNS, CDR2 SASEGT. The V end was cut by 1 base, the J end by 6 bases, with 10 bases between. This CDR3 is CASSEEGQSEQYF. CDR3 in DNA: TGTGCCAGCAGTGAAGAAGGACAGTCCGAGCAGTACTTC.

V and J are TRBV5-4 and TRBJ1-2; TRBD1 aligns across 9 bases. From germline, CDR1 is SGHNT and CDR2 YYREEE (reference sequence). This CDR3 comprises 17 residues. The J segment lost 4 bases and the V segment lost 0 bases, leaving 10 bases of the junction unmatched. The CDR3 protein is CASSLGQGVGGLYGYTF. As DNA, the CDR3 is TGTGCCAGCAGCTTGGGACAGGGGGTTGGCGGCCTCTATGGCTACACCTTC.

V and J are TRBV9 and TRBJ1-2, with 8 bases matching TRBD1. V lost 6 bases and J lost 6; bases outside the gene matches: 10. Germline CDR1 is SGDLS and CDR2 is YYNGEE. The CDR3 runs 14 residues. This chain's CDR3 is CASTPGTGGHGYTF. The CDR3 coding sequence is TGTGCCAGCACCCCTGGGACAGGAGGACATGGCTACACCTTC.

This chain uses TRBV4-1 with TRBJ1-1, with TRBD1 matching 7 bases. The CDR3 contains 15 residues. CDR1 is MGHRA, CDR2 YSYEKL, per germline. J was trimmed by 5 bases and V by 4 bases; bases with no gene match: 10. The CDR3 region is CASSPSKGAYTEAFF. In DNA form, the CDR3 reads TGCGCCAGCAGCCCCAGCAAGGGGGCTTATACTGAAGCTTTCTTT.

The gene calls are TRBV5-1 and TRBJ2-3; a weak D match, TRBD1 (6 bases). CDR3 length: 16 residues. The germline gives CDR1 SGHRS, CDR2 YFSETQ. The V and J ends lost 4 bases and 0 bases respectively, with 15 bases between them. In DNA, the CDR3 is TGCGCCAGCAGCCCTGGGACAACACTTAGCACAGATACGCAGTATTTT. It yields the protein CASSPGTTLSTDTQYF.

CDR3: CASSIGGQGLAYEQYF. The CDR3 DNA follows: TGTGCCAGTAGTATAGGCGGACAGGGACTTGCCTACGAGCAGTACTTC. The chain employs TRBV19 and TRBJ2-7; TRBD1 agrees at 8 bases. The V gene end was trimmed by 1 base and the J gene end by 2 bases; junction bases not matched to a gene: 7. CDR3 length: 16 amino acids. CDR1 is LNHDA and CDR2 is SQIVND in the germline V gene (reference sequence). Using reference TRBV19 and TRBJ2-7 for the parts outside the CDR3, the full variable domain is DGGITQSPKYLFRKEGQNVTLSCEQNLNHDAMYWYRQDPGQGLRLIYYSQIVNDFQKGDIAEGYSVSREKKESFPLTVTSAQKNPTAFYLCASSIGGQGLAYEQYFGPGTRLTVT.

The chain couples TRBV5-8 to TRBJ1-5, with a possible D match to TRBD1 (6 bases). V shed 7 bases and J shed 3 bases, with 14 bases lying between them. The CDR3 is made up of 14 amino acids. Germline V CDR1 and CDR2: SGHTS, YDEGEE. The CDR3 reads CASLTTGVNQPQHF. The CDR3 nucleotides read TGTGCCAGCCTTACGACAGGCGTCAATCAGCCCCAGCATTTT.

The CDR3 reads CAWSGPGAVGTDTQYF. CDR3 nucleotides: TGTGCCTGGAGTGGGCCGGGAGCGGTGGGCACAGATACGCAGTATTTT. The V call is TRBV30, the J call TRBJ2-3; a weak D match, TRBD2 (6 bases). This CDR3 region has 16 residues. Trimming took off 1 base at V and 1 base at J, with 15 bases between the two ends. In germline, CDR1 is GTSNPN, CDR2 SVGIG (reference sequence).

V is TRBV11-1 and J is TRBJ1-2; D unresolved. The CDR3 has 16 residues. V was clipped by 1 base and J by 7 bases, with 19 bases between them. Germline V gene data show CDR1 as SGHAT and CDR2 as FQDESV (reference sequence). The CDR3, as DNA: TGTGCCAGCAGCTTAGTTCCCGGGAGACCTCCCGGTGGCTACACCTTC. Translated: CASSLVPGRPPGGYTF.

The CDR3 reads CASSITVLRASGSEEQYF. The CDR3 coding sequence is TGTGCCAGTAGTATAACCGTTCTCCGGGCTAGCGGGAGCGAGGAGCAGTACTTC. The J gene is TRBJ2-7, the V gene TRBV19, with 10 positions matching TRBD2. The CDR3 runs 18 residues. Germline CDR1 reads LNHDA; CDR2 reads SQIVND (reference sequence). With V trimmed by 2 bases and J by 7 bases, 17 bases remained unmatched. Complete variable domain (other parts from reference TRBV19 and TRBJ2-7): DGGITQSPKYLFRKEGQNVTLSCEQNLNHDAMYWYRQDPGQGLRLIYYSQIVNDFQKGDIAEGYSVSREKKESFPLTVTSAQKNPTAFYLCASSITVLRASGSEEQYFGPGTRLTVT.

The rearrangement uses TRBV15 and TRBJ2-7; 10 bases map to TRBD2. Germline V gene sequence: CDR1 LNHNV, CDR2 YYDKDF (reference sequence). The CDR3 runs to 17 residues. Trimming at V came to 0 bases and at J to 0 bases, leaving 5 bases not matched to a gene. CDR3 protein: CATSRESLAGDSYEQYF. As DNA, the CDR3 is TGTGCCACCAGCAGAGAATCTCTAGCGGGAGACTCCTACGAGCAGTACTTC.

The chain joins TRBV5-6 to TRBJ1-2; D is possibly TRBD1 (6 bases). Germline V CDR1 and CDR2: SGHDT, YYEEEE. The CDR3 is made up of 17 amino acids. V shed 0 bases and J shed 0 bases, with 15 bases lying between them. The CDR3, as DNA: TGTGCCAGCAGCTTGGTTGCAGGGGCCCTTTCTAACTATGGCTACACCTTC. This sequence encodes CASSLVAGALSNYGYTF.

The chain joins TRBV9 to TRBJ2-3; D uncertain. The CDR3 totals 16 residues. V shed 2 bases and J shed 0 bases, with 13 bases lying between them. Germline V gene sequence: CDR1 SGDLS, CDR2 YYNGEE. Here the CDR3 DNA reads TGTGCCAGCAGCGTTGGTCAGTCGGAGAGCACAGATACGCAGTATTTT. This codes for CASSVGQSESTDTQYF.

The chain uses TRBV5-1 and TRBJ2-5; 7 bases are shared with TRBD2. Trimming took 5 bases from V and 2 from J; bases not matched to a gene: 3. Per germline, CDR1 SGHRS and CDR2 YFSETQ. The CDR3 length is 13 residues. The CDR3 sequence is CASRASGQETQYF. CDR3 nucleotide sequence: TGCGCCAGCAGGGCTAGCGGACAAGAGACCCAGTACTTC.

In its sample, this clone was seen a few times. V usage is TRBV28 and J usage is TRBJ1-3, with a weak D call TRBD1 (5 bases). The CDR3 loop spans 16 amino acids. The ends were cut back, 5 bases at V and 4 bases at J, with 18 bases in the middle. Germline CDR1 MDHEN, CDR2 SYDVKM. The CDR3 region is CASSPSLTVLGNTIYF. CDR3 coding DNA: TGTGCCAGCAGTCCCTCTCTGACAGTGCTCGGAAACACCATATATTTT.

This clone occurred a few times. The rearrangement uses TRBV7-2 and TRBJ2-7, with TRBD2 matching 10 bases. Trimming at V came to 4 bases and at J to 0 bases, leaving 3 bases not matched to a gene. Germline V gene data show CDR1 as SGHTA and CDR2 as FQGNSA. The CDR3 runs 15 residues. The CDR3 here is CASSWTSGISYEQYF. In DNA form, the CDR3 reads TGTGCCAGCAGCTGGACTAGCGGCATCTCCTACGAGCAGTACTTC.

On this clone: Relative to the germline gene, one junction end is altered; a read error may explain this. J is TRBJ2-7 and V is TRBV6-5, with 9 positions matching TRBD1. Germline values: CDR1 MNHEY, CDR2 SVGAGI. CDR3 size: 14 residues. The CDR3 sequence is CVSSWDRAAYEQYF. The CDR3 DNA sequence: TGTGTCAGCAGCTGGGACAGGGCCGCCTACGAGCAGTACTTC.

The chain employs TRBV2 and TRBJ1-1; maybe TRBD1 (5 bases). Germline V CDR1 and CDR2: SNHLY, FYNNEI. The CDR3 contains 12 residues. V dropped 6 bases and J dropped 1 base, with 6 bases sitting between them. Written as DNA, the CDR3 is TGTGCCAGCAGGCAGGGGAACACTGAAGCTTTCTTT. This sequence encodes CASRQGNTEAFF. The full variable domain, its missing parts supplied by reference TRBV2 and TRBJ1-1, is EPEVTQTPSHQVTQMGQEVILRCVPISNHLYFYWYRQILGQKVEFLVSFYNNEISEKSEIFDDQFSVERPDGSNFTLKIRSTKLEDSAMYFCASRQGNTEAFFGQGTRLTVV.

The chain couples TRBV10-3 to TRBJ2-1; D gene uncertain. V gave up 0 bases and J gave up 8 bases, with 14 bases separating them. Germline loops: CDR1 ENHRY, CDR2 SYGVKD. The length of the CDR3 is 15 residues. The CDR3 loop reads CAISESRSVSDEQFF. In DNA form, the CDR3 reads TGTGCCATCAGTGAGTCGAGGTCCGTCAGCGATGAGCAGTTCTTC.

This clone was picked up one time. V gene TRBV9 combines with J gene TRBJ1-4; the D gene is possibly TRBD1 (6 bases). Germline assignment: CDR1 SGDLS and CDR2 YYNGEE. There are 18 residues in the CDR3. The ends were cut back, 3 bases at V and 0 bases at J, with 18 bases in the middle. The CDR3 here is CASSGPTGLIATNEKLFF. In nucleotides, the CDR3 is TGTGCCAGCAGCGGCCCCACAGGGTTAATTGCAACTAATGAAAAACTGTTTTTT.

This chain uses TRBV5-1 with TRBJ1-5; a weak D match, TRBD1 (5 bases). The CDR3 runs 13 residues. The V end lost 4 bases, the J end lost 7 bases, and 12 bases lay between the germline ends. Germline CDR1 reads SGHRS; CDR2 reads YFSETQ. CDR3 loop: CASSPSGEQPQHF. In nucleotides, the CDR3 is TGCGCCAGCAGCCCGTCGGGGGAACAGCCCCAGCATTTT.

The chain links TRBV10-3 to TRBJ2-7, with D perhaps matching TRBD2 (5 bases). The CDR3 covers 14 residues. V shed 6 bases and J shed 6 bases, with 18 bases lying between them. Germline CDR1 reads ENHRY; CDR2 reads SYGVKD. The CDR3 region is CAIREPRGFSEQYF. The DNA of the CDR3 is TGTGCCATCAGGGAACCCCGGGGTTTCTCCGAGCAGTACTTC.

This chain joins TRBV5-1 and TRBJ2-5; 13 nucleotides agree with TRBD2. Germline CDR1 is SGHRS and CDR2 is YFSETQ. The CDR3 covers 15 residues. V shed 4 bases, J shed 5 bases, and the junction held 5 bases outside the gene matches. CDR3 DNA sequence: TGCGCCAGCAGCCGAGGACTAGCGGGAGTTGAGACCCAGTACTTC. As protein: CASSRGLAGVETQYF.